This TCR beta chain derives from a study of T cell repertoires in cytomegalovirus infection. Across the study: Both CMV infection and a matching HLA type were indicated by public TCR beta signatures. Regarding the study as a whole: Ex vivo, HLA-C-restricted CMV-specific TCR beta clonotypes prevailed over the rest of the response. Summed public TCR beta family frequency identified CMV carriers bearing the relevant HLA.

This CDR3 contains 15 residues. Germline CDR1 and CDR2: SGHTA and FQGNSA. V was pared by 6 bases and J by 0 bases, with 7 bases of the junction left unmatched. This clonotype has a count of ten or more. The antigen is undetermined. TCRdb used MiXCR to reprocess the reads, holding one entry per CDR3 protein. The table has hundreds of thousands of distinct CDR3 sequences, 24% seen once. The source material was CD8+ T cells from PBMCs. The origin of this receptor is a human donor in good health (CMV status not recorded). Some clones in this sample may be carry-over from other donors' samples. The V and J genes are TRBV7-2 and TRBJ2-5, with 7 nucleotides matching TRBD1. CDR3 loop: CASSRQGRYQETQYF. Written as DNA, the CDR3 is TGTGCCAGCAGTAGACAGGGACGGTACCAAGAGACCCAGTACTTC. The full variable domain, rest sourced from reference TRBV7-2 and TRBJ2-5, is GAGVSQSPSNKVTEKGKDVELRCDPISGHTALYWYRQSLGQGLEFLIYFQGNSAPDKSGLPSDRFSAERTGGSVSTLTIQRTQQEDSAVYLCASSRQGRYQETQYFGPGTRLLVL.